The TCR beta chain under discussion was sequenced for a study of shared clonotypes between healthy human individuals. The data were produced by immunoSEQ multiplex PCR, yet TCRdb's version contains in-frame clones alone and is incomplete. The sample lists hundreds of thousands of clones, 73% occurring once. V lost 5 bases, J lost 7 bases, and 11 bases stayed unmatched. CDR1 is SGHAT and CDR2 is FQNNGV in the germline V gene. The CDR3 length is 16 residues. This clone was detected once. This clonotype was obtained from a woman in her 30s in good health. The sequenced sample consisted of memory CD4+ T cells sorted from blood. The subset: CD45RA-negative fraction. The rearrangement uses TRBV11-2 and TRBJ2-2, with 9 bases identical to TRBD1. The CDR3 DNA reads as TGTGCCAGCAGCCCCACTCTACAGGGGGCGGGCGGGGAGCTGTTTTTT. The encoded protein is CASSPTLQGAGGELFF.